Presented here are 13 T cell receptor beta chains from one specimen sequenced in a study of human T cells and chemical hapten exposure. Time point meaning: patch test 1, 2 weeks after DPC sensitization. The treatment was: therapeutic diphenylcyclopropenone sensitization with weekly scalp DPC. TCRdb recomputed calls from the RACE reads with MiXCR, one row per CDR3 protein. The data show approximately 49,000 distinct CDR3 sequences, with around 9.3% seen just once and just under 4.5% held by the top ten. The sample here was whole blood, taken in connection with sensitization to the hapten diphenylcyclopropenone (DPC). Receptors were obtained from a woman between 45 and 65 years old with alopecia areata. Some clones in this sample may be carry-over from other donors' samples.

The rearrangement links TRBV28 to TRBJ2-7; D is unclear. V lost 1 base to trimming and J lost 6 bases, with 7 bases between them. In germline, CDR1 is MDHEN, CDR2 SYDVKM. The length of the CDR3 is 12 residues. This CDR3 is CASSLLALEQYF. CDR3 bases: TGTGCCAGCAGTTTATTGGCCCTCGAGCAGTACTTC.

This clonotype was recorded many times. The CDR3 sequence is CASSKLAASNYEQYF. The CDR3 DNA reads TGTGCCAGTAGTAAGCTAGCGGCATCGAACTACGAGCAGTACTTC. The rearrangement links TRBV19 to TRBJ2-7; 7 bases fit TRBD2. The CDR3 is 15 residues long. Germline loops: CDR1 LNHDA, CDR2 SQIVND (reference sequence). Losses at the gene ends were 4 bases for V and 3 bases for J; bases not matched to a gene: 9.

This clonotype was recorded many times. The chain has TRBV20-1 and TRBJ2-1, with D possibly called TRBD1 or TRBD2 (5 bases each). This CDR3 is built from 13 residues. V was pared by 5 bases and J by 7 bases, with 15 bases between. The V gene's germline CDR1 is DFQATT and CDR2 SNEGSKA (reference sequence). The CDR3 sequence: CSAYRDRLNEQFF. In nucleotides, the CDR3 is TGCAGTGCTTACCGGGACCGATTAAATGAGCAGTTCTTC.

This clonotype was picked up many times. This chain connects TRBV20-1 to TRBJ2-1, with TRBD1 as a possible D gene (5 bases). V was shortened by 0 bases and J by 1 base, with 10 bases between the two germline ends. CDR3 length: 15 residues. From germline, CDR1 is DFQATT and CDR2 SNEGSKA (reference sequence). In DNA, the CDR3 is TGCAGTGCTAGAGAGGGTGCAGGGTCCTACAATGAGCAGTTCTTC. Protein: CSAREGAGSYNEQFF.

This clonotype was observed many times. V and J are TRBV5-1 and TRBJ2-7; 12 nucleotides line up with TRBD2. The length of the CDR3 is 15 residues. V was clipped by 2 bases and J by 4 bases; unmatched bases: 4. Germline CDR1 is SGHRS and CDR2 is YFSETQ. CDR3 amino acids: CASSFLTSGSYEQYF. The CDR3 DNA reads TGCGCCAGCAGCTTCCTGACTAGCGGGAGTTACGAGCAGTACTTC.

This clonotype was recorded at least ten times. The gene calls are TRBV5-6 and TRBJ2-7; tentatively, D is TRBD2 (5 bases). This CDR3 is 12 amino acids long. Trimming left V 0 bases short and J 5 bases short, with 6 bases between. The germline V gene encodes CDR1 SGHDT and CDR2 YYEEEE. The DNA of the CDR3 is TGTGCCAGCAGCTTGGTGGGAGACGAGCAGTACTTC. This sequence encodes CASSLVGDEQYF.

Worth noting for this clonotype: A much larger clone lies one base from this, so it may be a read error. This chain links TRBV7-2 with TRBJ2-3, with TRBD2 as a possible D gene (6 bases). This CDR3 has 14 amino acids. CDR1 is SGHTA and CDR2 is FQGNSA in the germline V gene. In nucleotides, the CDR3 is TGTGCCGGCAGCCCGGAGCTAGCGAAAGATACGCAGTATTTT. Translation gives CAGSPELAKDTQYF.

Only a few counts were recorded for this clonotype. This chain joins TRBV5-6 and TRBJ2-6, with 8 bases fitting TRBD2. With 4 bases clipped from V and 3 bases from J, the junction kept 6 bases outside the gene matches. The CDR3 has 16 residues. Germline lookup yields CDR1 SGHDT and CDR2 YYEEEE. Here the CDR3 reads CASSPGGGYGANVLTF. CDR3 nucleotides: TGTGCCAGCAGCCCCGGCGGGGGGTATGGGGCCAACGTCCTGACTTTC.

This clonotype occurred a few times. The chain joins TRBV3-1 to TRBJ2-3; 14 bases map to TRBD2. CDR3 size: 16 residues. Looked up from germline, CDR1 is LGHDT and CDR2 is YNNKEL (reference sequence). V shed 3 bases, J shed 4 bases, and the junction held 3 bases outside the gene matches. The CDR3 region has the DNA TGTGCCAGCAGCCAGGGACTAGCGGGAGTGGCAGATACGCAGTATTTT. Amino acid sequence: CASSQGLAGVADTQYF.

This chain uses TRBV7-2 with TRBJ2-3, with no clear D. The CDR3 contains 14 residues. Trimming removed 2 bases at V and 1 base at J, with 7 bases between. Germline CDR1 and CDR2: SGHTA and FQGNSA. The CDR3 is CASSLRVGTDTQYF. The CDR3 bases are TGTGCCAGCAGCTTAAGGGTCGGCACAGATACGCAGTATTTT.

A note on this clonotype: With a much larger clone just one base away, this may be a read error. The CDR3 nucleotides are TGCAGTGTTAGACAGACGGAAGCCTACGAGCAGTACTTC. Translation: CSVRQTEAYEQYF. The chain couples TRBV20-1 to TRBJ2-7; TRBD1 is a possible D gene (5 bases). The CDR3 has 13 amino acids. Per the germline V gene, CDR1 is DFQATT and CDR2 is SNEGSKA (reference sequence).

This clonotype was counted many times. V is TRBV18 and J is TRBJ1-5; a possible D gene is TRBD1 (6 bases). The germline gives CDR1 KGHSH, CDR2 LQKENI. This CDR3 is built from 15 residues. V was cut by 1 base and J by 6 bases, with 13 bases left in between. DNA for the CDR3: TGTGCCAGCTCACCACTCGGCAGGGGTGGTCAGCCCCAGCATTTT. Translating it yields CASSPLGRGGQPQHF.

The table lists this clonotype with many counts. V is TRBV11-2 and J is TRBJ2-2, with D perhaps being TRBD1 or TRBD2 (5 bases each). Trimming took off 4 bases at V and 4 bases at J, with 16 bases between the two ends. This CDR3 comprises 16 residues. The germline gives CDR1 SGHAT, CDR2 FQNNGV. CDR3 sequence: CASSWDPGPGTGELFF. The CDR3 DNA reads as TGTGCCAGCAGCTGGGACCCGGGACCGGGCACCGGGGAGCTGTTTTTT.